Listed below are T cell receptor beta chains from one sample, sequenced in a study of human T cells and chemical hapten exposure. MiXCR, run by TCRdb on the RACE reads, gives a single entry per CDR3 protein. The profile covers about 380,000 distinct CDR3 sequences, with 5.1% appearing a single time and about 2.5% taken by the ten largest. The source material was whole blood, sampled in connection with sensitization to the hapten diphenylcyclopropenone (DPC). The receptor set was obtained from a woman aged 45-65 years with alopecia areata. Some clones in this sample may be carry-over from other donors' samples. CDR3s include the opening cysteine and the closing phenylalanine or tryptophan. The D gene is left open where the match is weak. The listing skips clone size in some rows; elsewhere it reads once, few, many or a size class.

DNA: TGTGCCAGCACCGCCGGTCTTAAGGCCAGGATTCTCGAATTC
CDR3: CASTAGLKARILEF
J: TRBJ2-7
size: NA
length: 14
V: TRBV2
D: NA

DNA: TGTGCCAGCAGTGAATCGAGGACAGCTTACCCTGAAGCTTTCTTT
CDR3: CASSESRTAYPEAFF
J: TRBJ1-1
size: NA
length: 15
V: TRBV25-1
D: NA

DNA: TGCGCCAGCAGTGAACGGGCGGGAGGGCCAACAGATACGCAGTATTTT
CDR3: CASSERAGGPTDTQYF
J: TRBJ2-3
size: few
length: 16
V: TRBV10-1
D: TRBD2

DNA: TGTGCCAGCAGGGGATCGAACACTGAAGCTTTCTTT
CDR3: CASRGSNTEAFF
J: TRBJ1-1
size: many
length: 12
V: TRBV6-5
D: NA

DNA: TGTGCCAGCAGTCCGCCGGTGGGAACTGGAAACACCATATATTTT
CDR3: CASSPPVGTGNTIYF
J: TRBJ1-3
size: many
length: 15
V: TRBV6-6
D: NA

DNA: TGCAGCGTTCACCAGGGGGGTAACACTGAAGCTTTCTTT
CDR3: CSVHQGGNTEAFF
J: TRBJ1-1
size: NA
length: 13
V: TRBV29-1
D: TRBD1

DNA: TGTGCCAGCCGGAAGGAGAGTAATGAAAAACTGTTTTTT
CDR3: CASRKESNEKLFF
J: TRBJ1-4
size: few
length: 13
V: TRBV18
D: NA

DNA: TGTGCCAGCAGTGCGGTCACAGGGGCCTACAATGAGCAGTTCTTC
CDR3: CASSAVTGAYNEQFF
J: TRBJ2-1
size: many
length: 15
V: TRBV2
D: TRBD1

DNA: TGTGCCAGCAGCCAAGAACGTGAAAAACTGTTTTTT
CDR3: CASSQEREKLFF
J: TRBJ1-4
size: NA
length: 12
V: TRBV3-1
D: NA

DNA: TGTGCCAGCCATTACGGGACTAGCGGGATAACCGGGGAGCTGTTTTTT
CDR3: CASHYGTSGITGELFF
J: TRBJ2-2
size: many
length: 16
V: TRBV6-2/TRBV6-3
D: TRBD2

DNA: TGTGCCAGCAGACTAGCGGGGGCCGCCTACGAGCAGTACTTC
CDR3: CASRLAGAAYEQYF
J: TRBJ2-7
size: many
length: 14
V: TRBV6-5
D: TRBD2

DNA: TGTGCCAGCAGCTTAGATCGCAGTTATAATTCACCCCTCCACTTT
CDR3: CASSLDRSYNSPLHF
J: TRBJ1-6
size: many
length: 15
V: TRBV11-2
D: NA

DNA: TGCAGTGCTCCAGGGGGGCAAACCCAAGAGACCCAGTACTTC
CDR3: CSAPGGQTQETQYF
J: TRBJ2-5
size: many
length: 14
V: TRBV20-1
D: NA

DNA: TGTGCCAGCAGCTGGACGGCTAGCACAGATACGCAGTATTTT
CDR3: CASSWTASTDTQYF
J: TRBJ2-3
size: many
length: 14
V: TRBV27
D: NA

DNA: TGTGCCAGCAGCTTTACGCGGGGGCCCCAAGAGACCCAGTACTTC
CDR3: CASSFTRGPQETQYF
J: TRBJ2-5
size: many
length: 15
V: TRBV7-7
D: NA

DNA: TGTGCCAGCAGTTTCGGGAGGGGAAAGGAGACCCAGTACTTC
CDR3: CASSFGRGKETQYF
J: TRBJ2-5
size: few
length: 14
V: TRBV12-3/TRBV12-4
D: TRBD2

DNA: TGCGCCAGCAGCCAAGCCCAGGGAGGCGGTCAGCCCCAGCATTTT
CDR3: CASSQAQGGGQPQHF
J: TRBJ1-5
size: few
length: 15
V: TRBV4-1
D: NA

DNA: TGTGCCAGCAGGGTTCTAGGGGGCCCGGAGAGCTACAATGAGCAGTTCTTC
CDR3: CASRVLGGPESYNEQFF
J: TRBJ2-1
size: many
length: 17
V: TRBV12-3/TRBV12-4
D: TRBD1

DNA: TGCAGTGCTGCCCTGAAAGGAGACAATCAGCCCCAGCATTTT
CDR3: CSAALKGDNQPQHF
J: TRBJ1-5
size: many
length: 14
V: TRBV20-1
D: NA

DNA: TGTGCCAGCAGCAAAACTCCATCTACGGGCTATGGCTACACCTTC
CDR3: CASSKTPSTGYGYTF
J: TRBJ1-2
size: few
length: 15
V: TRBV21-1
D: NA

DNA: TGTGCCAGCAGCTTAGCAGCGTTTGGGAGCACCTACGAGCAGTACTTC
CDR3: CASSLAAFGSTYEQYF
J: TRBJ2-7
size: many
length: 16
V: TRBV7-9
D: NA

DNA: TGTGCCAGCAGCTTAGGGGAACAGGGGGGTCTTCACACTGAAGCTTTCTTT
CDR3: CASSLGEQGGLHTEAFF
J: TRBJ1-1
size: NA
length: 17
V: TRBV13
D: TRBD1

DNA: TGTGCCACCAGCCGACGGGACAGGCTGGGGCAGTTCTTC
CDR3: CATSRRDRLGQFF
J: TRBJ2-1
size: many
length: 13
V: TRBV15
D: TRBD1